This entry concerns a single T cell receptor (beta chain). What it binds is unknown. The sample comes from a study of cytomegalovirus exposure and HLA in healthy donors. Overall study: Approximately 190 million T cells yielded 117 million unique TCR beta sequences, as an earlier analysis found.

Study-level results: Rates of TCR association differed by HLA locus in a later analysis, with DRB1 highest and HLA-C lowest.

A multiplex PCR was run with 60 Vbeta primers and 13 Jbeta primers. Profiled with immunoSEQ multiplex PCR; TCRdb holds only in-frame clones, not every one. There are some 42,000 clones in the sample, with over 1% held by the top ten. Germline V gene data show CDR1 as SGHRS and CDR2 as YFSETQ. The CDR3 is 16 amino acids. With 0 bases removed from V and 0 bases from J, the gap between germline ends came to 13 bases. The source of this sequence is a man in his thirties or forties in good health and CMV-seronegative. This chain joins TRBV5-1 and TRBJ2-7; a weak D match, TRBD2 (5 bases). Material: PBMCs. CDR3 nucleotides: TGCGCCAGCAGCTTGGACGGAGGCTCCAACTCCTACGAGCAGTACTTC. It codes for CASSLDGGSNSYEQYF.